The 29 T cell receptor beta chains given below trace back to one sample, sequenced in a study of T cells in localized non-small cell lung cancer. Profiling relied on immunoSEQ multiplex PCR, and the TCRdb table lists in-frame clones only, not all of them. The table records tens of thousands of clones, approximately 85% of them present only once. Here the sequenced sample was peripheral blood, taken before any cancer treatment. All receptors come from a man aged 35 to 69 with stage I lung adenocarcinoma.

CDR3 DNA: TGTGCCAGCAGGACAGGGGGCTCATACCAAGAGACCCAGTACTTC. Its protein product is CASRTGGSYQETQYF. The chain combines TRBV6-5 with TRBJ2-5; 10 nucleotides agree with TRBD1. CDR3 length: 15 residues. The J segment lost 0 bases and the V segment lost 6 bases, leaving 4 bases of the junction unmatched. Germline CDR1 and CDR2: MNHEY and SVGAGI.

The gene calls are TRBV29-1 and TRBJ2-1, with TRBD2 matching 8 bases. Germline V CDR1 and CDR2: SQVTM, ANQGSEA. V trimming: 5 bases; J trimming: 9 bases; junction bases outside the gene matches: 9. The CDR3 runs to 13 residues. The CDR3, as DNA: TGCAGCGTTTCCAGCGGGAGAATTCGTGAGCAGTTCTTC. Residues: CSVSSGRIREQFF.

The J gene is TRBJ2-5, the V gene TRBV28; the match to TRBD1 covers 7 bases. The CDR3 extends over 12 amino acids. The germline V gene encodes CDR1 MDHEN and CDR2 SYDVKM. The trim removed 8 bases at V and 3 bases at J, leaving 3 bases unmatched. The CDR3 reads CASLTGEETQYF. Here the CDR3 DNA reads TGTGCCAGCCTCACAGGGGAAGAGACCCAGTACTTC. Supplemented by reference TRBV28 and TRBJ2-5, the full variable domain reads DVKVTQSSRYLVKRTGEKVFLECVQDMDHENMFWYRQDPGLGLRLIYFSYDVKMKEKGDIPEGYSVSREKKERFSLILESASTNQTSMYLCASLTGEETQYFGPGTRLLVL.

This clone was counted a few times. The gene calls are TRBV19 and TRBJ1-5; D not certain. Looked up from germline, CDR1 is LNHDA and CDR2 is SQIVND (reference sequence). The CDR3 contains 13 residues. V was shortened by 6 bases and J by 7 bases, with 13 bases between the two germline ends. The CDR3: CASSLARLQPQHF. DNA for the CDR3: TGTGCCAGTAGCCTGGCCAGGTTACAGCCCCAGCATTTT. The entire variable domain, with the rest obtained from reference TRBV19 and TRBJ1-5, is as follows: DGGITQSPKYLFRKEGQNVTLSCEQNLNHDAMYWYRQDPGQGLRLIYYSQIVNDFQKGDIAEGYSVSREKKESFPLTVTSAQKNPTAFYLCASSLARLQPQHFGDGTRLSIL.

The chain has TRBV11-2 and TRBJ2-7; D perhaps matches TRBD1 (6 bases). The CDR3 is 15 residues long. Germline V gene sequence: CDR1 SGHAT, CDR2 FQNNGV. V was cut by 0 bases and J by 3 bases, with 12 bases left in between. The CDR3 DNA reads TGTGCCAGCAGCTTAGAAAGGGGGAAGAACTACGAGCAGTACTTC. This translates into CASSLERGKNYEQYF.

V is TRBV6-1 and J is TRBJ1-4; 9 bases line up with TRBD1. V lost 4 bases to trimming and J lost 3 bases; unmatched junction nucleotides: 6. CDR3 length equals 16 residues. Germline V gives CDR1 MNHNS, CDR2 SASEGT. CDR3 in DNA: TGTGCCAGCAGTGCACGGGGACAGGGCGCTAATGAAAAACTGTTTTTT. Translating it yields CASSARGQGANEKLFF.

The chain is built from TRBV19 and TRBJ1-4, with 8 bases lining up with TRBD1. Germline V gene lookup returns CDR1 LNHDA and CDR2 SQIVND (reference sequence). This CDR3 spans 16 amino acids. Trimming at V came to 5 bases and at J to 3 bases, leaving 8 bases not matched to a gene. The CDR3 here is CASSSPGGSPNEKLFF. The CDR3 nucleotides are TGTGCCAGTAGTTCGCCAGGGGGCTCCCCTAATGAAAAACTGTTTTTT.

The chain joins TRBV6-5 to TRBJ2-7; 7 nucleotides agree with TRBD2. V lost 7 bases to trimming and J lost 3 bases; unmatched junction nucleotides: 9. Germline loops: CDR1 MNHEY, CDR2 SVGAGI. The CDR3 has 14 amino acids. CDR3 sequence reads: CASTAPGGFYEQYF. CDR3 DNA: TGTGCCAGCACCGCACCCGGGGGGTTCTACGAGCAGTACTTC.

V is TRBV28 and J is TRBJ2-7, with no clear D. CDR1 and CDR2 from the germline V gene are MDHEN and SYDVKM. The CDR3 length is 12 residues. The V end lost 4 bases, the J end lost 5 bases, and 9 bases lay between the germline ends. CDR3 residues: CASSSRSDEQYF. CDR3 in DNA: TGTGCCAGCAGTTCAAGGAGCGACGAGCAGTACTTC.

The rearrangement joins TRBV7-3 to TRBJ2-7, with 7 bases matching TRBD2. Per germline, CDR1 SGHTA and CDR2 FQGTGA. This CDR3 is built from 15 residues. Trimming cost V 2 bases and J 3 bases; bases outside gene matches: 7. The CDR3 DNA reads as TGTGCCAGCAGCTTAGAAGCTAGCGGCGGCTACGAGCAGTACTTC. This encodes CASSLEASGGYEQYF.

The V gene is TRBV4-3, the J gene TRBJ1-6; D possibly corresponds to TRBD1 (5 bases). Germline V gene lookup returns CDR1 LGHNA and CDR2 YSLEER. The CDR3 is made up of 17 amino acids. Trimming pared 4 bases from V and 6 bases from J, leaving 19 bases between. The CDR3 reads CASSRARDVRGNSPLHF. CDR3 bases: TGCGCCAGCAGCCGGGCCCGGGACGTACGGGGTAATTCACCCCTCCACTTT.

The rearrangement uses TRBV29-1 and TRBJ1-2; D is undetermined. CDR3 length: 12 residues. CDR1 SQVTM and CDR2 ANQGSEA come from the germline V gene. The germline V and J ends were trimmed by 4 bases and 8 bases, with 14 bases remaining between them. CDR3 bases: TGCAGCGTTGCGTCTGGGGTCGACGGCTACACCTTC. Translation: CSVASGVDGYTF.

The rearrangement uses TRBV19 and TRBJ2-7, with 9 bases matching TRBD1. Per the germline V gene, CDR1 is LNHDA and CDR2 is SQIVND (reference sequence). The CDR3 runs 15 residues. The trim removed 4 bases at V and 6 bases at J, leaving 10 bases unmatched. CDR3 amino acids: CASSNYRDRAGEQYF. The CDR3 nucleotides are TGTGCCAGTAGTAACTACCGGGACAGGGCCGGCGAGCAGTACTTC.

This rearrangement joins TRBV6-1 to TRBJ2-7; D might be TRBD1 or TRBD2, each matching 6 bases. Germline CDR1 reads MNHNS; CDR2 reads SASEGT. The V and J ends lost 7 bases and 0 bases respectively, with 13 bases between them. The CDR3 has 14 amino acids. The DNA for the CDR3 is TGTGCCAGCAAAGGGGGGACGGTCTCCTACGAGCAGTACTTC. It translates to CASKGGTVSYEQYF.

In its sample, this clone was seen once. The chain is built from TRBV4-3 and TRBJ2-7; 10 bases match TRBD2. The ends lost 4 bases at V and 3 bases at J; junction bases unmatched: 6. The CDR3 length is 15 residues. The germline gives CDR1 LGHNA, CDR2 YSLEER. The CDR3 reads CASSPGVAGGYEQYF. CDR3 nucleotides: TGCGCCAGCAGCCCCGGGGTAGCGGGGGGCTACGAGCAGTACTTC.

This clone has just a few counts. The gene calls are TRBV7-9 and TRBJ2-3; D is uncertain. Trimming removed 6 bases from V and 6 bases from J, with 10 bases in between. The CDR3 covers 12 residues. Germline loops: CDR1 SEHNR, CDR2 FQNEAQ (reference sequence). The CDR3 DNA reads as TGTGCCAGCAGTCGGACCGGGGATACGCAGTATTTT. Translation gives CASSRTGDTQYF.

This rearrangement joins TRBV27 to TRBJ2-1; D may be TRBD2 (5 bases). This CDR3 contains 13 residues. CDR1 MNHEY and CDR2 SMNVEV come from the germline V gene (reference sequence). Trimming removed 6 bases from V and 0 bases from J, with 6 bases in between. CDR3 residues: CASRDFSYNEQFF. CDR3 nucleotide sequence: TGTGCCAGCAGGGACTTCTCCTACAATGAGCAGTTCTTC.

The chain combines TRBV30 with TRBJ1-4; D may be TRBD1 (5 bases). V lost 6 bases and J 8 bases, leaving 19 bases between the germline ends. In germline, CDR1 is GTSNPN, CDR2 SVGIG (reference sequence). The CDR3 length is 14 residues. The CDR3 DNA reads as TGTGCCTGCCCCGAAGGGCAGGGTAACGAAAAACTGTTTTTT. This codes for CACPEGQGNEKLFF.

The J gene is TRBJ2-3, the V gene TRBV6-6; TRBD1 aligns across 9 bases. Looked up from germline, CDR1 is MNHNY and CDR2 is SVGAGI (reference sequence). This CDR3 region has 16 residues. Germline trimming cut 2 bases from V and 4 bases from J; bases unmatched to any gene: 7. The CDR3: CASSYGRTGVADTQYF. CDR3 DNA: TGTGCCAGCAGTTACGGAAGGACAGGGGTAGCAGATACGCAGTATTTT.

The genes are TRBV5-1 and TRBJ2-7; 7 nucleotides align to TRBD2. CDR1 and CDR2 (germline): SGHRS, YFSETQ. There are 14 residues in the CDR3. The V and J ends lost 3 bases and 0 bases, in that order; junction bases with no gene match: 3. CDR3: CASSSGDYSYEQYF. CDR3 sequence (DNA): TGCGCCAGCAGCTCGGGGGACTACTCCTACGAGCAGTACTTC.

CDR3 DNA sequence: TGTGCCAGCAACCCTGGTGGGGCAGATACGCAGTATTTT. It is translated as CASNPGGADTQYF. J is TRBJ2-3 and V is TRBV2; the D is unclear. V lost 7 bases, J lost 4 bases, and 12 bases lay in between. The CDR3 length is 13 residues. Per germline, CDR1 SNHLY and CDR2 FYNNEI.

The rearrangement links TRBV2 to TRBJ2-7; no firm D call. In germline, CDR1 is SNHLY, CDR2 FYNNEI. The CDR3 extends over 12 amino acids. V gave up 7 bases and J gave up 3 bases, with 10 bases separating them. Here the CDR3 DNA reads TGTGCCAGCAAGGGCAGCTACTACGAGCAGTACTTC. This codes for CASKGSYYEQYF.

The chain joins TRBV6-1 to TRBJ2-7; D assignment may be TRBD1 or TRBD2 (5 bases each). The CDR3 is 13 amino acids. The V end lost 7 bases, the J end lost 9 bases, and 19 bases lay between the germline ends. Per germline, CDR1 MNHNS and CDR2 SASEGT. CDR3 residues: CASNRDVVTGQYF. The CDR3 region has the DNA TGTGCCAGCAACCGGGACGTTGTTACCGGGCAGTACTTC.

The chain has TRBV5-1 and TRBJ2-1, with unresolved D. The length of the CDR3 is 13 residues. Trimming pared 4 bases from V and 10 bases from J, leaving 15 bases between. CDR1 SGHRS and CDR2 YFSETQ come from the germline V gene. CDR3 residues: CASSDLAFEEQFF. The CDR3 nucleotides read TGCGCCAGCAGCGACTTAGCTTTCGAGGAGCAGTTCTTC.

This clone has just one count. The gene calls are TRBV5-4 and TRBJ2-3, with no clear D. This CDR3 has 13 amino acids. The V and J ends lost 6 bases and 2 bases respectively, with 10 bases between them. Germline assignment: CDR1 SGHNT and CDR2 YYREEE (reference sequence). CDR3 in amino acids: CASKVLATDTQYF. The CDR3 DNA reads TGTGCCAGCAAAGTGTTGGCCACAGATACGCAGTATTTT. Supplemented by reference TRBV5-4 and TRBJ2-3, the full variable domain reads ETGVTQSPTHLIKTRGQQVTLRCSSQSGHNTVSWYQQALGQGPQFIFQYYREEENGRGNFPPRFSGLQFPNYSSELNVNALELDDSALYLCASKVLATDTQYFGPGTRLTVL.

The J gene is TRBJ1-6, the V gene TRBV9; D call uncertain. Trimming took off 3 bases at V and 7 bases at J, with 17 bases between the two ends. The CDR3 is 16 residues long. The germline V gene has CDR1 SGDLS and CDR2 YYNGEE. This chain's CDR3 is CASSEREVRGNSPLHF. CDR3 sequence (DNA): TGTGCCAGCAGCGAGAGAGAGGTCCGGGGAAATTCACCCCTCCACTTT.

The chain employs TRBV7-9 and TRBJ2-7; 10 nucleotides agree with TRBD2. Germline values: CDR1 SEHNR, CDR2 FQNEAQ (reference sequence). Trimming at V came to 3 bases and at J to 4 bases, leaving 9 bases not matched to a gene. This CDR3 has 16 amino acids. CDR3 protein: CASSLSRLAGPYEQYF. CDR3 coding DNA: TGTGCCAGCAGCTTGTCCCGACTAGCGGGTCCTTACGAGCAGTACTTC. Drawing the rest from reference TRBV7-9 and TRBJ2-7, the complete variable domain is DTGVSQNPRHKITKRGQNVTFRCDPISEHNRLYWYRQTLGQGPEFLTYFQNEAQLEKSRLLSDRFSAERPKGSFSTLEIQRTEQGDSAMYLCASSLSRLAGPYEQYFGPGTRLTVT.

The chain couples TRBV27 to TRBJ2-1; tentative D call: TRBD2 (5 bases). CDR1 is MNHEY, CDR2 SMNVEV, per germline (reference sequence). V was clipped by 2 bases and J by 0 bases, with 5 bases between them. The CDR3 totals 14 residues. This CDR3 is CASSLGSSYNEQFF. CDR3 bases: TGTGCCAGCAGTTTAGGGAGCTCCTACAATGAGCAGTTCTTC.

CDR3 loop: CASSPLQGEPTEAFF. The CDR3 coding sequence is TGTGCCAGCAGTCCTCTACAGGGCGAACCGACTGAAGCTTTCTTT. V and J are TRBV6-5 and TRBJ1-1; the D gene is possibly TRBD1 (6 bases). The CDR3 loop spans 15 amino acids. The V gene's germline CDR1 is MNHEY and CDR2 SVGAGI. The V and J ends lost 5 bases and 5 bases respectively, with 18 bases between them.